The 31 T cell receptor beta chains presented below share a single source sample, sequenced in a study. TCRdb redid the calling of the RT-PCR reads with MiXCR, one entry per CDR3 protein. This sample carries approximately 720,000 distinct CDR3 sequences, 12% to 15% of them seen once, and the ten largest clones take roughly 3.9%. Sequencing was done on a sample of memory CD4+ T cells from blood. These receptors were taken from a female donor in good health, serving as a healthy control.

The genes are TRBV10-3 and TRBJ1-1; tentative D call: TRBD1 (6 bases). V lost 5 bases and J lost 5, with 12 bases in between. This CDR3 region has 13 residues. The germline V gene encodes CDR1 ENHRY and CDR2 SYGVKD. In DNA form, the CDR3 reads TGTGCCATCAGTACGGGGCAGGGGACTGAAGCTTTCTTT. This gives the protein CAISTGQGTEAFF.

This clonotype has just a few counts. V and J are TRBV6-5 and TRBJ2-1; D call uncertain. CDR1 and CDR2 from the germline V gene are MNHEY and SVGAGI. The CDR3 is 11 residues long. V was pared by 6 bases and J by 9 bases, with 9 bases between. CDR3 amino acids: CASSRLGEQFF. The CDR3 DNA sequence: TGTGCCAGCAGCCGTTTGGGTGAGCAGTTCTTC.

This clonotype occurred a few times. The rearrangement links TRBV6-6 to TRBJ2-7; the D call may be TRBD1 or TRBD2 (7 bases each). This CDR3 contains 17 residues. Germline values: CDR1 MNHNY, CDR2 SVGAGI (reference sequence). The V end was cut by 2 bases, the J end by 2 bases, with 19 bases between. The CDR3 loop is CASSYPPPGGVAYEQYF. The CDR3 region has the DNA TGTGCCAGCAGTTACCCGCCCCCAGGGGGGGTAGCCTACGAGCAGTACTTC.

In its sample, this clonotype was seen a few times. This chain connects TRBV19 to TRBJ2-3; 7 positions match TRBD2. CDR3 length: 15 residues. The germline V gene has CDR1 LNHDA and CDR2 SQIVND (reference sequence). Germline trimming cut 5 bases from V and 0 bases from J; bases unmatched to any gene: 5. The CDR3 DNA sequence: TGTGCCAGTAGTCCGCGGGAGCACAGCACAGATACGCAGTATTTT. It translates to CASSPREHSTDTQYF.

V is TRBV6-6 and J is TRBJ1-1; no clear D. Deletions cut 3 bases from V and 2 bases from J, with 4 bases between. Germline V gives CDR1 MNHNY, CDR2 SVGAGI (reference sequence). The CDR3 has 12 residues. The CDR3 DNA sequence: TGTGCCAGCAGTTATGAAAACACTGAAGCTTTCTTT. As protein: CASSYENTEAFF.

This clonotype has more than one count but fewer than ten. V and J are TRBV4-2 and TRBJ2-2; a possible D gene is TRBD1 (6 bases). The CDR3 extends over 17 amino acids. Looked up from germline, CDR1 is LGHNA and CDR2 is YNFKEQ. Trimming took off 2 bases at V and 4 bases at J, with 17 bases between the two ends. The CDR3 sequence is CASSQIQGGRATGELFF. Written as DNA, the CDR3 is TGTGCCAGCAGCCAAATACAGGGCGGTCGTGCCACCGGGGAGCTGTTTTTT.

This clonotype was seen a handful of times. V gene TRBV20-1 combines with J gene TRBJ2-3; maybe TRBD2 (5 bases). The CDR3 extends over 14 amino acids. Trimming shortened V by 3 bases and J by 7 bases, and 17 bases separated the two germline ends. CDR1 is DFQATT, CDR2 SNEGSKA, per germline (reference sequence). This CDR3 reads CSASAEGPRNTQYF. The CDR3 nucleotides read TGCAGTGCTAGCGCCGAGGGCCCGCGGAATACGCAGTATTTT.

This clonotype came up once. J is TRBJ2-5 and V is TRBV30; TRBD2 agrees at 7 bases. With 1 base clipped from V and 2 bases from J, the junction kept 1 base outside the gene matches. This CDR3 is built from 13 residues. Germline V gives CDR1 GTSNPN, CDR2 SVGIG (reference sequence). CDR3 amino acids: CAWSGGGQETQYF. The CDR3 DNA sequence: TGTGCCTGGAGTGGCGGGGGACAAGAGACCCAGTACTTC.

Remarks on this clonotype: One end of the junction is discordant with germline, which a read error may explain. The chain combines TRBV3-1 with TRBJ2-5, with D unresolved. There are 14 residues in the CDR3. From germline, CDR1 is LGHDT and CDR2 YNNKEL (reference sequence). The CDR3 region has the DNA TGTGCCAGCAATAAAGGTAGTAGCAAAGAGACCAAGTACTTC. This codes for CASNKGSSKETKYF.

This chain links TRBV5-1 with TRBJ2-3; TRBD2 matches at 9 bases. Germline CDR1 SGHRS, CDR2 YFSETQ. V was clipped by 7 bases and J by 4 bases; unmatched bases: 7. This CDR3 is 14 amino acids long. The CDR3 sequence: CASRAGGSADTQYF. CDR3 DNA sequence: TGCGCCAGCCGAGCGGGAGGTTCGGCAGATACGCAGTATTTT.

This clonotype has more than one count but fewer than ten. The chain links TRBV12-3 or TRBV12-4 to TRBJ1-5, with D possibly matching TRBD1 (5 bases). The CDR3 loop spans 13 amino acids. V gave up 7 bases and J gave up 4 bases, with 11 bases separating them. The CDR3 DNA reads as TGTGCCAGCACCCGGGACCGTAATCAGCCCCAGCATTTT. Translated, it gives CASTRDRNQPQHF.

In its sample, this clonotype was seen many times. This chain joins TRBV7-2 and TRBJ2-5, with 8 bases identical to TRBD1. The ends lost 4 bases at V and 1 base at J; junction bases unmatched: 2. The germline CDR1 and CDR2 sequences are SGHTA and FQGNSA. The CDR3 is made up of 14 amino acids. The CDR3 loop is CASSSGQGQETQYF. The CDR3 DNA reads TGTGCCAGCAGCTCCGGACAGGGCCAAGAGACCCAGTACTTC.

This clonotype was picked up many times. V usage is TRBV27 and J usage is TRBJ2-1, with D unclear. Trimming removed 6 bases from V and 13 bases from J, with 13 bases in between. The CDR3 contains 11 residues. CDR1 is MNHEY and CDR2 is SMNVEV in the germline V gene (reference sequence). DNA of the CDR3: TGTGCCAGCAGAGCCAGCGTTCATCAGTTCTTC. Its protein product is CASRASVHQFF.

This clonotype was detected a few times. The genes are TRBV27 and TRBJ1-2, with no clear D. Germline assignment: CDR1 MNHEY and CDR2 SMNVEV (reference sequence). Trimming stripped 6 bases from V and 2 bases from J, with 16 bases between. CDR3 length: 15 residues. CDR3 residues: CASRPEETRNYGYTF. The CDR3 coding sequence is TGTGCCAGCAGGCCCGAGGAAACACGAAACTATGGCTACACCTTC.

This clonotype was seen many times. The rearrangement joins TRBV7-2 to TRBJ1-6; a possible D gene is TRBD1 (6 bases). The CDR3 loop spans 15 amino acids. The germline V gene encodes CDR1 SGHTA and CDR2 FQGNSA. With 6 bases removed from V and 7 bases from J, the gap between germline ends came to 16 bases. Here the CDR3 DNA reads TGTGCCAGCAGTCTACGTGTGACAGGCAATTCACCCCTCCACTTT. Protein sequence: CASSLRVTGNSPLHF.

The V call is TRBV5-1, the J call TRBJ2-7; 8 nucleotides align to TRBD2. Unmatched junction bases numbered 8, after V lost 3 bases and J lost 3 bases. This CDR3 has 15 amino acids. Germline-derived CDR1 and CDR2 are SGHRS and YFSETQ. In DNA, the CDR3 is TGCGCCAGCAGCTGGAGCGGGGGAACATTCTACGAGCAGTACTTC. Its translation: CASSWSGGTFYEQYF.

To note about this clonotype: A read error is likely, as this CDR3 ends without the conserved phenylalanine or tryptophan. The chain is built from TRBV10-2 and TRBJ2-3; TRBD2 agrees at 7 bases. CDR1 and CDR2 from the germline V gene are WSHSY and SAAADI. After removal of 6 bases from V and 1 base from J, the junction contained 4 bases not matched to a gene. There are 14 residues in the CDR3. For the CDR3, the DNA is TGCGCCAGCAGGGCGGGAGAGGGCACAGATACGCAGTATTTA. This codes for CASRAGEGTDTQYL.

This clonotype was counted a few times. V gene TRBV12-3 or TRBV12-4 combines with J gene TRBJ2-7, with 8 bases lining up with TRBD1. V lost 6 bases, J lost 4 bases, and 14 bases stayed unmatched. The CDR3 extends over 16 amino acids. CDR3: CASSIQVGTGQYEQYF. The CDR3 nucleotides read TGTGCCAGCAGCATCCAGGTCGGGACAGGTCAGTACGAGCAGTACTTC.

The CDR3 loop reads CASSRGGDSYEQYF. DNA for the CDR3: TGTGCCAGCAGTCGGGGGGGGGATTCGTACGAGCAGTACTTC. The rearrangement links TRBV12-3 or TRBV12-4 to TRBJ2-7; 8 bases line up with TRBD2. Trimming cost V 5 bases and J 4 bases; bases outside gene matches: 7. This CDR3 contains 14 residues.

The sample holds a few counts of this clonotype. The CDR3 spells CASSLLGGSANEQFF. CDR3 DNA: TGTGCCAGCAGCTTGTTAGGAGGCTCCGCCAATGAGCAGTTCTTC. J is TRBJ2-1 and V is TRBV5-4; possibly TRBD2 for D (5 bases). The ends were cut back, 1 base at V and 6 bases at J, with 14 bases in the middle. The germline CDR1 and CDR2 sequences are SGHNT and YYREEE (reference sequence). The CDR3 totals 15 residues.

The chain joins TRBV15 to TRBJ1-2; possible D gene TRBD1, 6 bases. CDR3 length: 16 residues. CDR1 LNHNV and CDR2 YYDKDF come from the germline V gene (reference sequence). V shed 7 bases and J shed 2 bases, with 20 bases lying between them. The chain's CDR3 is CATMGRDTRRNYGYTF. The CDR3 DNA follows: TGTGCCACCATGGGGCGGGACACACGGAGGAACTATGGCTACACCTTC.

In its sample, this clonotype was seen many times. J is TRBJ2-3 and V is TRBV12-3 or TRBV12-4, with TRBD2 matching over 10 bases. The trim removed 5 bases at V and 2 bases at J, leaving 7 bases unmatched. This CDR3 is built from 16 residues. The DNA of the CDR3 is TGTGCCAGCAGTCCCGGGACTAGCGACTCCACAGATACGCAGTATTTT. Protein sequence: CASSPGTSDSTDTQYF.

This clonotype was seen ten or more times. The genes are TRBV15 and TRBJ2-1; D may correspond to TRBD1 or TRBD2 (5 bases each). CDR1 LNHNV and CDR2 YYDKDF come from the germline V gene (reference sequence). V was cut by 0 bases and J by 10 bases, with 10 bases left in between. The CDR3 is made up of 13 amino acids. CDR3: CATSRDVRDEQFF. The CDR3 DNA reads TGTGCCACCAGCAGAGATGTTCGGGACGAGCAGTTCTTC. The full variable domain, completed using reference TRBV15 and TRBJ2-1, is DAMVIQNPRYQVTQFGKPVTLSCSQTLNHNVMYWYQQKSSQAPKLLFHYYDKDFNNEADTPDNFQSRRPNTSFCFLDIRSPGLGDTAMYLCATSRDVRDEQFFGPGTRLTVL.

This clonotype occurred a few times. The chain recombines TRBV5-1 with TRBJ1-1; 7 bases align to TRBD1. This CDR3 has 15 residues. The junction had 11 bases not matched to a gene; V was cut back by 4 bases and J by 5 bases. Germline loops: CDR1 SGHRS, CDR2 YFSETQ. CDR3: CASSPGSTGVTEAFF. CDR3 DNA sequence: TGCGCCAGCAGCCCGGGATCTACAGGGGTAACTGAAGCTTTCTTT.

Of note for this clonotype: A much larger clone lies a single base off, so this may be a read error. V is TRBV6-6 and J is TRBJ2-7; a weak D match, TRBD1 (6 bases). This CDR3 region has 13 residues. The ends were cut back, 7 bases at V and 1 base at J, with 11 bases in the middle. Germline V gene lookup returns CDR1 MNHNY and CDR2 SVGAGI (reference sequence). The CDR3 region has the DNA TGTGCCAGCAAAGGGGGACATTCCTACGAGCAGTACTTC. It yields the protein CASKGGHSYEQYF.

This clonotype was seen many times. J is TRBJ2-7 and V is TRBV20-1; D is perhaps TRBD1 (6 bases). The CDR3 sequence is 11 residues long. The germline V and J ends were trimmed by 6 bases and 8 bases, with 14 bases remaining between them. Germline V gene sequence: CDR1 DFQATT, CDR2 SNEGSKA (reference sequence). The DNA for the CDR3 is TGCAGTGCCTCCAGGGGCTTCAAGCAGTACTTC. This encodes CSASRGFKQYF.

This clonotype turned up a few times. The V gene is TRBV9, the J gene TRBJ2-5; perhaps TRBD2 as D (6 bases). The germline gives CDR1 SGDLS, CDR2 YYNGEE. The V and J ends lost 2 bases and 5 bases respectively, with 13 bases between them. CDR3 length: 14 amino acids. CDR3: CASSVRGAAETQYF. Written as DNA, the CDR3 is TGTGCCAGCAGCGTCCGCGGGGCAGCTGAGACCCAGTACTTC.

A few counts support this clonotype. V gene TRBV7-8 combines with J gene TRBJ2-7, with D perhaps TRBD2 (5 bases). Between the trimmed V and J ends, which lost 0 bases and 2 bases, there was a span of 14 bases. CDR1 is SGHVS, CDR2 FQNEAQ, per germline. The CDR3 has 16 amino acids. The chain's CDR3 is CASSLAQLGSAYEQYF. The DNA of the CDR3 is TGTGCCAGCAGCTTAGCGCAACTGGGTAGCGCCTACGAGCAGTACTTC. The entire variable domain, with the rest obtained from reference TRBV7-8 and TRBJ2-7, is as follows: GAGVSQSPRYKVAKRGQDVALRCDPISGHVSLFWYQQALGQGPEFLTYFQNEAQLDKSGLPSDRFFAERPEGSVSTLKIQRTQQEDSAVYLCASSLAQLGSAYEQYFGPGTRLTVT.

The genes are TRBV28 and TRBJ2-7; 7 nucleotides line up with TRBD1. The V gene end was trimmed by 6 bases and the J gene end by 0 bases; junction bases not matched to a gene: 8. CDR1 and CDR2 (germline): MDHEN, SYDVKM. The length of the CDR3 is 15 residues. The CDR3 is CASRRGGKSSYEQYF. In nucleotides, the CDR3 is TGTGCCAGCAGGAGAGGGGGCAAATCCTCCTACGAGCAGTACTTC.

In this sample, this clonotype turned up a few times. The CDR3 sequence is CASSLPGGEAGELFF. The DNA for the CDR3 is TGCGCCAGCAGCTTGCCGGGAGGGGAGGCCGGGGAGCTGTTTTTT. This chain uses TRBV5-1 with TRBJ2-2, with 8 bases fitting TRBD2. The germline gives CDR1 SGHRS, CDR2 YFSETQ. V lost 1 base to trimming and J lost 6 bases; unmatched junction nucleotides: 5. CDR3 size: 15 residues. Full variable domain (missing parts from reference TRBV5-1 and TRBJ2-2): KAGVTQTPRYLIKTRGQQVTLSCSPISGHRSVSWYQQTPGQGLQFLFEYFSETQRNKGNFPGRFSGRQFSNSRSEMNVSTLELGDSALYLCASSLPGGEAGELFFGEGSRLTVL.

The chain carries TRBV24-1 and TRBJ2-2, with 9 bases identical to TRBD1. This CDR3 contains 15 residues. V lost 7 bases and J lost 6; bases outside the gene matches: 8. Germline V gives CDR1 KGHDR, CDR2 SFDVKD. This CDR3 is CATSQGQGSSGELFF. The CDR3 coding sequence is TGTGCCACCAGCCAGGGACAGGGTAGTTCCGGGGAGCTGTTTTTT.